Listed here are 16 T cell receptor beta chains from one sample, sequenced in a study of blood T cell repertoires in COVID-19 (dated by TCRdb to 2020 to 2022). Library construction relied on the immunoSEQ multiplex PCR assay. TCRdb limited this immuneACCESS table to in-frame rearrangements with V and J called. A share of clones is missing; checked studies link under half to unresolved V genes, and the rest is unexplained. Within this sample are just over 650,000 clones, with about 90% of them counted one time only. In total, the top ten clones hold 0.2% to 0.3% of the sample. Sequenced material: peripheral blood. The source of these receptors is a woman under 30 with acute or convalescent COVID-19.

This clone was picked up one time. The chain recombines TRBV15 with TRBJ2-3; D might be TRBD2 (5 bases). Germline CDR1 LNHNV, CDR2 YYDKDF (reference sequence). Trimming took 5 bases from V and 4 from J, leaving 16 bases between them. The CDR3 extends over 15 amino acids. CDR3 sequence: CATSPARSSADTQYF. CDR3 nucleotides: TGTGCCACCAGCCCTGCCAGGAGTAGCGCAGATACGCAGTATTTT. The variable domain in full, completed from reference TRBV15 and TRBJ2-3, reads DAMVIQNPRYQVTQFGKPVTLSCSQTLNHNVMYWYQQKSSQAPKLLFHYYDKDFNNEADTPDNFQSRRPNTSFCFLDIRSPGLGDTAMYLCATSPARSSADTQYFGPGTRLTVL.

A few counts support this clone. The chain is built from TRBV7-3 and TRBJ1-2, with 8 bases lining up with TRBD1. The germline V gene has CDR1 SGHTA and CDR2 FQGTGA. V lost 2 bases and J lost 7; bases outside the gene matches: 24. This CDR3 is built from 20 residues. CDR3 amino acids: CASSLFPQPFDRGGPLGYTF. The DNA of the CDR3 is TGTGCCAGCAGCTTATTTCCACAACCCTTCGACAGGGGAGGACCCCTTGGCTACACCTTC.

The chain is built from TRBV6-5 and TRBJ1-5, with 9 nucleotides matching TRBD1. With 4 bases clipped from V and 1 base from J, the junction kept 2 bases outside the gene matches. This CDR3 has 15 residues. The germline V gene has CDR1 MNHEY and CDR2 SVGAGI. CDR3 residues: CASSWTGVSNQPQHF. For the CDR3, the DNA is TGTGCCAGCAGTTGGACAGGGGTGAGCAATCAGCCCCAGCATTTT.

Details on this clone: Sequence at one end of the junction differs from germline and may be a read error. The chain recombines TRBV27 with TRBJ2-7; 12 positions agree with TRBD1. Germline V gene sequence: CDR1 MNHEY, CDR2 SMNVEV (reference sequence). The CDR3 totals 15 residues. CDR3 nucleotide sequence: TGTGCCAGCAGAGGGACAGGGGGCGCTTCCTTCGAGCAGTACTTC. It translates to CASRGTGGASFEQYF.

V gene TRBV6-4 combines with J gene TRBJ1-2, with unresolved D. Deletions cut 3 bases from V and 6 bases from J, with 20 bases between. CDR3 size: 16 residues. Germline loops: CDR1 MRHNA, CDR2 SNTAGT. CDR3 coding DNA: TGTGCCAGCAGTGATATATCAAATCGCGCCCTAAATGGCTACACCTTC. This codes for CASSDISNRALNGYTF.

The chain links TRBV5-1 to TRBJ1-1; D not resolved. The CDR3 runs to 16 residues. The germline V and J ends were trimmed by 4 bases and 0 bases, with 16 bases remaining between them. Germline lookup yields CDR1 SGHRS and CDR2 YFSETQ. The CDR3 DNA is TGCGCCAGCAGCCCTAGCCGGACGGTTATGAACACTGAAGCTTTCTTT. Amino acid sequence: CASSPSRTVMNTEAFF. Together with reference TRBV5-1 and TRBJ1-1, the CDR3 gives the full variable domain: KAGVTQTPRYLIKTRGQQVTLSCSPISGHRSVSWYQQTPGQGLQFLFEYFSETQRNKGNFPGRFSGRQFSNSRSEMNVSTLELGDSALYLCASSPSRTVMNTEAFFGQGTRLTVV.

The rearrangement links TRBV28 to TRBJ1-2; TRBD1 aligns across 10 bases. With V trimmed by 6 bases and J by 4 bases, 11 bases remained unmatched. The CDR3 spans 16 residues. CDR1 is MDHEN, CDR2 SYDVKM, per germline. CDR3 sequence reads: CASRPRQGAKGYGYTF. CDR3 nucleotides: TGTGCCAGCAGACCCCGACAGGGGGCGAAAGGCTATGGCTACACCTTC.

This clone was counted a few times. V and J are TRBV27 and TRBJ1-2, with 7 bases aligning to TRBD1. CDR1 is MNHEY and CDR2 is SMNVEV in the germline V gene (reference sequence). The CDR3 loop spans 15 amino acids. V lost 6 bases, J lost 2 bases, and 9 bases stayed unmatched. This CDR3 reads CASRPMGQTNYGYTF. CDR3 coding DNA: TGTGCCAGCAGGCCCATGGGACAGACCAACTATGGCTACACCTTC.

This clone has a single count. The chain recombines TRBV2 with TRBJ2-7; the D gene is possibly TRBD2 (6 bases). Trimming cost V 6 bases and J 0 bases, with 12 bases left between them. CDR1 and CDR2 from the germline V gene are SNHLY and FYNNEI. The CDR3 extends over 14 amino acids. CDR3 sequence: CASRLAGSSYEQYF. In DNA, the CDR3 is TGTGCCAGCAGGCTGGCGGGGAGCTCCTACGAGCAGTACTTC.

CDR3 DNA sequence: TGCGCCAGCGCTCAGCGGGGACGGGCCTACGAGCAGTACTTC. It yields the protein CASAQRGRAYEQYF. This chain uses TRBV10-2 with TRBJ2-7; 7 bases align to TRBD2. J lost 2 bases, V lost 8 bases, and 9 bases had no gene match. This CDR3 has 14 residues. CDR1 and CDR2 from the germline V gene are WSHSY and SAAADI.

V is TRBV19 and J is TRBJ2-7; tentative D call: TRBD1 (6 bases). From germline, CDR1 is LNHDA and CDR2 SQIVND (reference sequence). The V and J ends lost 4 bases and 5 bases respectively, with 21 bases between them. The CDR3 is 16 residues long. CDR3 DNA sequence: TGTGCCAGTAGTACCCAGGGGCACTTCGAGGCAAACGAGCAGTACTTC. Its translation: CASSTQGHFEANEQYF.

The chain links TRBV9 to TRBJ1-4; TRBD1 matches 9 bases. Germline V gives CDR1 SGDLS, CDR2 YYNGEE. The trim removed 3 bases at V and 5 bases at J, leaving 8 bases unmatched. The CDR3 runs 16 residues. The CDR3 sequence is CASSGPGQGRNEKLFF. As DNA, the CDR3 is TGTGCCAGCAGCGGGCCCGGACAGGGGAGGAATGAAAAACTGTTTTTT.

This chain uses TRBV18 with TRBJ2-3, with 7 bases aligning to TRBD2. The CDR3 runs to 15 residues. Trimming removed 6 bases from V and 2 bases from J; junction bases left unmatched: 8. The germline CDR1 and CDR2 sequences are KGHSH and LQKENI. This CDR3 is CASSPMSGNTDTQYF. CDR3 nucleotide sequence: TGTGCCAGCTCGCCTATGAGCGGGAACACAGATACGCAGTATTTT.

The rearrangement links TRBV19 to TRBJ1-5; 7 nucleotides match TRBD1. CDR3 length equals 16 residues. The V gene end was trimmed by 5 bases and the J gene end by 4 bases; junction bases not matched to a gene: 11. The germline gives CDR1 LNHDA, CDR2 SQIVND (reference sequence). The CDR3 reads CASSSTRTGLNQPQHF. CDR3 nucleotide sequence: TGTGCCAGTAGTTCTACAAGGACAGGTTTAAATCAGCCCCAGCATTTT.

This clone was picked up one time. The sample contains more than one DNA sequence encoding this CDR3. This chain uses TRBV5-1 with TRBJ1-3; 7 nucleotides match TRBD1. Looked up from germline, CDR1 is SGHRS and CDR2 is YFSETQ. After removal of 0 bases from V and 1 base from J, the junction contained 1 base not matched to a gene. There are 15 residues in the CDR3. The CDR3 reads CASSLATGSGNTIYF. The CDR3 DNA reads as TGCGCCAGCAGCTTGGCGACAGGGTCTGGAAACACCATATATTTT.

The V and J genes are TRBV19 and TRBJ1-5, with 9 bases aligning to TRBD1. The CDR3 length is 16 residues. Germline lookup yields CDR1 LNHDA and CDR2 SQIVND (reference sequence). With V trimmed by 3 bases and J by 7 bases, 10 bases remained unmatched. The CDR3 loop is CASSIIDRGVYQPQHF. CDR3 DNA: TGTGCCAGTAGTATTATTGACAGGGGGGTATACCAGCCCCAGCATTTT.